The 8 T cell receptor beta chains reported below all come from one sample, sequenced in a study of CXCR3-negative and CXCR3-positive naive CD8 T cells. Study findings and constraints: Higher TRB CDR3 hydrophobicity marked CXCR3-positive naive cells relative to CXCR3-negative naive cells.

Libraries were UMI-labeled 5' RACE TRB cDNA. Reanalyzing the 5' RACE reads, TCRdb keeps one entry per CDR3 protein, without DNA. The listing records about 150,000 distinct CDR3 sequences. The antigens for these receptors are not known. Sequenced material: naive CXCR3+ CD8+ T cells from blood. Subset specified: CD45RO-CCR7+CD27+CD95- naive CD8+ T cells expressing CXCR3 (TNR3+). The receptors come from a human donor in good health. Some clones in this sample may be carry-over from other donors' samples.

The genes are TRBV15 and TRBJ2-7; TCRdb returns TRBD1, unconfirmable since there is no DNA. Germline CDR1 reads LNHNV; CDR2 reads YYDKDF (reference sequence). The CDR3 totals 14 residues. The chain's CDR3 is CATRGDRGLDEQYF.

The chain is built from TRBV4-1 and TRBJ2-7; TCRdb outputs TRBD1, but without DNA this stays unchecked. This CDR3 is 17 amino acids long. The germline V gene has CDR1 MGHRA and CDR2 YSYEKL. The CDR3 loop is CASSQGPPTGSSYEQYF.

CDR3 sequence reads: CSVEGGGRQETQYF. V and J are TRBV29-1 and TRBJ2-5; TCRdb proposes TRBD1, but this gene call is untestable without DNA. CDR1 and CDR2 from the germline V gene are SQVTM and ANQGSEA. This CDR3 has 14 residues.

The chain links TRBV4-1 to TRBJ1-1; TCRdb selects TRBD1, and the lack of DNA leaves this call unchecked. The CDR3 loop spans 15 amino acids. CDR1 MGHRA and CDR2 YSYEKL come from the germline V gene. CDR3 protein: CASSQDPGAITEAFF.

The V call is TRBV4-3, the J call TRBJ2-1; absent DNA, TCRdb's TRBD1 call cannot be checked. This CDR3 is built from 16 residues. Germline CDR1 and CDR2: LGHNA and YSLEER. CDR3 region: CASSQDWPGKGNEQFF.

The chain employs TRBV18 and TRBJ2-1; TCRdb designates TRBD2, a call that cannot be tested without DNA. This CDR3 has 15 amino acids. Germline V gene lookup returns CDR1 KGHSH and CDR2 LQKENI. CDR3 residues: CASSPLERGTNEQFF.

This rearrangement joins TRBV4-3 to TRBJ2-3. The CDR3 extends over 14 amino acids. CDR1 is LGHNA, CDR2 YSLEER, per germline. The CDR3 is CASSQDGSLDTQYF.

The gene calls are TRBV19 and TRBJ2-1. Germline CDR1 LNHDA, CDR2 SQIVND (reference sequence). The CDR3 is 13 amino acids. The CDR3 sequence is CASSIDIYNEQFF.